This TCR beta chain comes out of a study of identical twins. Study-wide results and caveats: Out-of-frame alpha sequences shared by twins showed excess low generation probability. Among beta out-of-frame sequences, excess sharing between twins appeared weaker.

The CDR3 covers 16 residues. CDR1 is MDHEN, CDR2 SYDVKM, per germline. J gave up 5 bases and V 3 bases, and 8 bases lay outside the gene matches. This clonotype has just a few counts. Its antigen is unknown. In TCRdb, the 5' RACE reads were re-called with MiXCR into one record per CDR3 protein. The data contain about 530,000 distinct CDR3 sequences, around 20% of them singletons. Another study also made use of these data, one on yellow fever vaccine responses in identical twins. That source notes: Twin vaccine T cell responses reportedly seemed partly convergent, partly personalized.

The rearrangement uses TRBV28 and TRBJ2-2; 8 bases match TRBD2. Sequenced sample: CD4+ T cells sorted from blood. This TCR came from a woman under 30 in good health. This CDR3 reads CASSFRLAGLTGELFF. CDR3 DNA: TGTGCCAGCAGTTTTCGTCTAGCGGGTCTAACCGGGGAGCTGTTTTTT.